This T cell receptor beta chain was sequenced in a study of blood T cell repertoires in COVID-19. Original analysis: Reference gene primer amplification gave nucleated cell count estimates. TCRdb keeps only in-frame clones here, not all; method: immunoSEQ multiplex PCR. Clone size and the V and J calls come from that table; the DNA yielded D and trimming. The data show 60,000 to 65,000 clones, approximately 72% seen once. CDR3 length: 14 residues. V trimming: 4 bases; J trimming: 6 bases; junction bases outside the gene matches: 4. Sequenced material: peripheral blood. The genes are TRBV5-3 and TRBJ1-5; 10 bases are shared with TRBD1. TRBV5-3 is noted as an ORF with a role that remains uncertain. The receptor's source is a woman between 65 and 79 years old with COVID-19, enrolled during active disease. DNA of the CDR3: TGTGCCAGAAGCCCCGGGACAGGGGCTCAGCCCCAGCATTTT. It encodes CARSPGTGAQPQHF.